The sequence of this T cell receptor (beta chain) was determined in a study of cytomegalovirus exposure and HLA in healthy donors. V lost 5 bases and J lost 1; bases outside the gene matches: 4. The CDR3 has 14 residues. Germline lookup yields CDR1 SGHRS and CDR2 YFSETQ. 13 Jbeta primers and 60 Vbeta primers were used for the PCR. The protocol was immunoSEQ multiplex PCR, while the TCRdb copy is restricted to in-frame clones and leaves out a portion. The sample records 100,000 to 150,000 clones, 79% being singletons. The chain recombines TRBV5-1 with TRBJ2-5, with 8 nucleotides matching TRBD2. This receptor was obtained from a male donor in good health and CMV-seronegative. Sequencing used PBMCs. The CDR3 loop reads CASRMSGGQETQYF. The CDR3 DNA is TGCGCCAGCAGGATGAGCGGGGGCCAAGAGACCCAGTACTTC.